This is a list of T cell receptor beta chains from one sample in a study of blood T cell repertoires in COVID-19. Clones were read by immunoSEQ multiplex PCR, and TCRdb kept only the in-frame ones, dropping some. The sample has 200,000 to 250,000 clones, around 82% seen once. The specimen was peripheral blood. These receptors were taken from a woman aged 60-70 years with acute or convalescent COVID-19. Each CDR3 is given without its conserved first and last residue.

V: TRBV30; J: TRBJ1-1; CDR3: AFGVGSTVNEAF
V: TRBV15; J: TRBJ1-5; CDR3: ATSRDWAGRSPQH
V: TRBV7-8; J: TRBJ2-5; CDR3: ASSPEGRQTQY
V: TRBV30; J: TRBJ1-4; CDR3: AWSRGQGTIRGVEKLF
V: TRBV18; J: TRBJ2-3; CDR3: ASSEQGRDAQY
V: TRBV14; J: TRBJ1-6; CDR3: ASSLWDKNSPLH
V: TRBV28; J: TRBJ2-7; CDR3: ASSRPGQGYEQY
V: TRBV14; J: TRBJ2-6; CDR3: ASSPEGARANVLT
V: TRBV21-1; J: TRBJ1-3; CDR3: ASSTQGNTIY
V: TRBV15; J: TRBJ1-6; CDR3: ATSGGTGAAPLH
V: TRBV7-3; J: TRBJ2-3; CDR3: ASSSTSGTTDTQY
V: TRBV5-6; J: TRBJ2-5; CDR3: ASSSLGQGVGKETQY
V: TRBV5-4; J: TRBJ2-1; CDR3: ASSKQGYEQF
V: TRBV7-9; J: TRBJ2-2; CDR3: ASSPVTGELF
V: TRBV19; J: TRBJ1-5; CDR3: ASSKGGVGTPMLPQH
V: TRBV7-9; J: TRBJ2-7; CDR3: ASSSGAPLEQY
V: TRBV7-2; J: TRBJ1-1; CDR3: ASSLRTGTNTEAF
V: TRBV29-1; J: TRBJ2-7; CDR3: SVIRSGGAHEQY
V: TRBV5-6; J: TRBJ2-4; CDR3: ASSLVSGSESIQY
V: TRBV4-1; J: TRBJ1-5; CDR3: ASSQASQGAGQPQH
V: TRBV20-1; J: TRBJ2-3; CDR3: SASPSGGIADTQY
V: TRBV30; J: TRBJ1-2; CDR3: AWSRQGPNGYT
V: TRBV4-2; J: TRBJ2-5; CDR3: ASSHGLAGGSEETQY
V: TRBV15; J: TRBJ2-1; CDR3: ATSRDPRLAANEQF
V: TRBV7-3; J: TRBJ2-5; CDR3: ASSSTGGAETQY
V: TRBV12-3/TRBV12-4; J: TRBJ2-7; CDR3: ASSGDRDEQY
V: TRBV27; J: TRBJ2-6; CDR3: ASSLSMWRGTGANVLT
V: TRBV5-1; J: TRBJ2-7; CDR3: ASSTGTSADIRYEQY
V: TRBV6-2/TRBV6-3; J: TRBJ1-4; CDR3: ASSYGSAWRNEKLF
V: TRBV7-9; J: TRBJ2-7; CDR3: ASSFRIYEQY
V: TRBV12-3/TRBV12-4; J: TRBJ2-7; CDR3: ASSTGGAYEQY
V: TRBV2; J: TRBJ1-5; CDR3: ASSVGRGSNQPQH
V: TRBV19; J: TRBJ1-6; CDR3: ASSVGQGVGSPLH
V: TRBV19; J: TRBJ1-5; CDR3: ASTTNTGSGNQPQH
V: TRBV5-4; J: TRBJ1-6; CDR3: ASSLGSGGVYNSPLH
V: TRBV10-3; J: TRBJ1-2; CDR3: ASDIGSGGYT
V: TRBV28; J: TRBJ2-1; CDR3: ASSLIWGGTTMKQF
V: TRBV3-1/TRBV3-2; J: TRBJ2-5; CDR3: ASSPEQETQY
V: TRBV6-6; J: TRBJ1-1; CDR3: ASSQPDTTGNTEAF
V: TRBV19; J: TRBJ1-1; CDR3: ASSPRGRNTVNTEAF
V: TRBV12-3/TRBV12-4; J: TRBJ1-2; CDR3: ASSRGQGGGYT
V: TRBV2; J: TRBJ1-4; CDR3: AGGNKEEEKLF
V: TRBV6-5; J: TRBJ1-1; CDR3: ASSYRPTGGTEAF
V: TRBV18; J: TRBJ1-2; CDR3: ASSPIGQARHGYT
V: TRBV5-6; J: TRBJ2-3; CDR3: ASSLALLGGGGPTDTQY
V: TRBV5-1; J: TRBJ2-7; CDR3: ASSALAGRNGDEQY
V: TRBV6-6; J: TRBJ1-2; CDR3: ASSLGSPYGYT
V: TRBV11-2; J: TRBJ1-1; CDR3: ASSNNPHTEAF
V: TRBV4-3; J: TRBJ2-7; CDR3: ASSQDLGGASSYEQY
V: TRBV5-1; J: TRBJ1-1; CDR3: ASSVGDSEAF
V: TRBV18; J: TRBJ2-3; CDR3: ASSPYYKPPNRTDTQY
V: TRBV3-1/TRBV3-2; J: TRBJ1-1; CDR3: ASGLGPTEAF
V: TRBV5-6; J: TRBJ1-2; CDR3: ASRPRTESYGYT
V: TRBV20-1; J: TRBJ1-1; CDR3: SASPGETEAF
V: TRBV6-5; J: TRBJ2-2; CDR3: ASSSLTGGGELF
V: TRBV14; J: TRBJ2-3; CDR3: ASSPLAGSTDTQY
V: TRBV5-4; J: TRBJ1-1; CDR3: ASTKQGLTTEAF
V: TRBV4-1; J: TRBJ1-2; CDR3: ASSQGSNGGEYGYT
V: TRBV28; J: TRBJ1-2; CDR3: ASSSPPGQAFYGYT